These 20 T cell receptor beta chains were sequenced from one sample in a study of blood T cell repertoires in COVID-19. Profiling relied on immunoSEQ multiplex PCR, and the TCRdb table lists in-frame clones only, not all of them. The data hold 9,000 to 10,000 clones, with roughly 81% observed a single time. The sequenced sample consisted of peripheral blood. The receptors stem from a man in his 60s with active COVID-19.

V gene TRBV2 combines with J gene TRBJ1-2; 10 bases line up with TRBD1. Trimming cost V 7 bases and J 8 bases; bases outside gene matches: 16. The length of the CDR3 is 16 residues. The V gene's germline CDR1 is SNHLY and CDR2 FYNNEI. CDR3 nucleotides: TGTGCCAGCAAAAGGAGCGGCGACAGGGGGCCGGAGGGCTACACCTTC. It translates to CASKRSGDRGPEGYTF.

This clone has just one count. The chain is built from TRBV20-1 and TRBJ2-7; no reliable D call. The CDR3 runs 12 residues. CDR1 is DFQATT and CDR2 is SNEGSKA in the germline V gene (reference sequence). V was pared by 3 bases and J by 1 base, with 7 bases between. DNA for the CDR3: TGCAGTGCTAGTGACATTTCCTACGAGCAGTACTTC. It translates to CSASDISYEQYF.

This sequence joins TRBV3-1 (or the pseudogene TRBV3-2) and TRBJ2-5, with no clear D. V lost 4 bases and J lost 0, with 15 bases in between. The CDR3 runs 16 residues. CDR1 and CDR2 from the germline V gene are LGHDT and YNNKEL (reference sequence). For the CDR3, the DNA is TGTGCCAGCAGCCCCGCACCCCGAGCCTACCAAGAGACCCAGTACTTC. Amino acids: CASSPAPRAYQETQYF.

This sequence joins TRBV27 and TRBJ1-1; D call uncertain. Deletions cut 5 bases from V and 1 base from J, with 11 bases between. The CDR3 is made up of 14 amino acids. Germline V gene lookup returns CDR1 MNHEY and CDR2 SMNVEV (reference sequence). The CDR3 DNA reads TGTGCCAGCAGTGAGGGCTTTGGGAACACTGAAGCTTTCTTT. Protein product: CASSEGFGNTEAFF.

In its sample, this clone was seen once. The CDR3 sequence is CASSIRTGQGDTQYF. CDR3 in DNA: TGTGCCAGTAGTATTAGGACGGGACAGGGAGATACGCAGTATTTT. The J gene is TRBJ2-3, the V gene TRBV19, with 9 bases that match TRBD1. The V and J ends lost 3 bases and 5 bases, in that order; junction bases with no gene match: 6. The CDR3 loop spans 15 amino acids. CDR1 is LNHDA and CDR2 is SQIVND in the germline V gene (reference sequence). Full variable domain (rest looked up from reference TRBV19 and TRBJ2-3): DGGITQSPKYLFRKEGQNVTLSCEQNLNHDAMYWYRQDPGQGLRLIYYSQIVNDFQKGDIAEGYSVSREKKESFPLTVTSAQKNPTAFYLCASSIRTGQGDTQYFGPGTRLTVL.

This clone showed up just once. The CDR3 is CASTSPTRGEQYF. CDR3 sequence (DNA): TGTGCCAGCACCTCGCCAACCAGGGGTGAGCAGTACTTC. The chain links TRBV28 to TRBJ2-7; perhaps TRBD1 as D (6 bases). V dropped 7 bases and J dropped 7 bases, with 17 bases sitting between them. Germline CDR1 and CDR2: MDHEN and SYDVKM. The CDR3 contains 13 residues.

This clone was found once. The J gene is TRBJ2-2, the V gene TRBV5-6, with a weak D call TRBD2 (5 bases). Trimming shortened V by 4 bases and J by 6 bases, and 16 bases separated the two germline ends. CDR1 is SGHDT, CDR2 YYEEEE, per germline. The CDR3 totals 15 residues. The CDR3 DNA reads TGTGCCAGCAGCCTCCGGGAACTAGTAGCCGGGGAGCTGTTTTTT. Its protein is CASSLRELVAGELFF.

The chain combines TRBV6-6 with TRBJ2-7; 7 bases align to TRBD2. After removal of 6 bases from V and 6 bases from J, the junction contained 2 bases not matched to a gene. Germline V gene lookup returns CDR1 MNHNY and CDR2 SVGAGI (reference sequence). The CDR3 is 11 residues long. The CDR3 reads CASSREVEQYF. CDR3 sequence (DNA): TGTGCCAGCAGCCGGGAGGTCGAGCAGTACTTC.

This chain's CDR3 is CASSSGQGAHQPQHF. In DNA, the CDR3 is TGTGCCAGCAGTTCGGGACAAGGTGCTCATCAGCCCCAGCATTTT. This rearrangement joins TRBV6-2 or TRBV6-3 to TRBJ1-5, with D perhaps matching TRBD1 (6 bases). Germline V lookup: CDR1 MNHEY, CDR2 SVGEGT. The CDR3 has 15 amino acids. Trimming took off 4 bases at V and 5 bases at J, with 15 bases between the two ends.

This sequence joins TRBV5-1 and TRBJ2-5, with D possibly being TRBD2 (6 bases). Germline V lookup: CDR1 SGHRS, CDR2 YFSETQ. The CDR3 totals 15 residues. V was pared by 4 bases and J by 3 bases, with 16 bases between. This CDR3 reads CASSQTRRKEETQYF. Here the CDR3 DNA reads TGCGCCAGCAGCCAGACTAGAAGAAAGGAAGAGACCCAGTACTTC.

The chain is built from TRBV6-1 and TRBJ2-1; possible D gene TRBD1, 5 bases. Trimming left V 3 bases short and J 9 bases short, with 9 bases between. Germline CDR1 reads MNHNS; CDR2 reads SASEGT. CDR3 size: 12 residues. The CDR3 protein is CASSDRVGEQFF. The CDR3 DNA is TGTGCCAGCAGTGACAGGGTGGGTGAGCAGTTCTTC.

V is TRBV5-5 and J is TRBJ2-7, with 9 bases fitting TRBD1. The V and J ends lost 4 bases and 6 bases, in that order; junction bases with no gene match: 17. From germline, CDR1 is SGHKS and CDR2 YYEKEE (reference sequence). The CDR3 is 17 amino acids. CDR3: CASSPAGSGQGGPEQYF. For the CDR3, the DNA is TGTGCCAGCAGCCCTGCCGGCTCGGGACAGGGTGGTCCCGAGCAGTACTTC. The full variable domain, in which reference TRBV5-5 and TRBJ2-7 provide the parts outside the CDR3, is DAGVTQSPTHLIKTRGQQVTLRCSPISGHKSVSWYQQVLGQGPQFIFQYYEKEERGRGNFPDRFSARQFPNYSSELNVNALLLGDSALYLCASSPAGSGQGGPEQYFGPGTRLTVT.

This sequence joins TRBV7-2 and TRBJ2-7; a possible D gene is TRBD1 (8 bases). Trimming cost V 4 bases and J 4 bases, with 17 bases left between them. This CDR3 is built from 15 residues. Germline loops: CDR1 SGHTA, CDR2 FQGNSA. DNA for the CDR3: TGTGCCAGCAGCTCGAGCGGGACAGGAGTTTACGAGCAGTACTTC. Translated: CASSSSGTGVYEQYF. The whole variable domain, filled in from reference TRBV7-2 and TRBJ2-7, reads GAGVSQSPSNKVTEKGKDVELRCDPISGHTALYWYRQSLGQGLEFLIYFQGNSAPDKSGLPSDRFSAERTGGSVSTLTIQRTQQEDSAVYLCASSSSGTGVYEQYFGPGTRLTVT.

V usage is TRBV6-2 or TRBV6-3 and J usage is TRBJ2-5; 9 bases are a match to TRBD2. V was clipped by 0 bases and J by 3 bases; unmatched bases: 8. Germline CDR1 reads MNHEY; CDR2 reads SVGEGT. The CDR3 totals 17 residues. CDR3 sequence: CASSYSIAGGGEETQYF. The CDR3 bases are TGTGCCAGCAGTTACTCGATCGCGGGAGGGGGGGAAGAGACCCAGTACTTC.

This clone appeared a few times. The chain recombines TRBV7-9 with TRBJ1-6; D is unclear. The V gene's germline CDR1 is SEHNR and CDR2 FQNEAQ (reference sequence). This CDR3 is built from 12 residues. V was pared by 7 bases and J by 10 bases, with 11 bases between. The CDR3 DNA follows: TGTGCCAGCAACTTTATTGGCTCACCCCTCCACTTT. As protein: CASNFIGSPLHF. Full variable domain (rest looked up from reference TRBV7-9 and TRBJ1-6): DTGVSQNPRHKITKRGQNVTFRCDPISEHNRLYWYRQTLGQGPEFLTYFQNEAQLEKSRLLSDRFSAERPKGSFSTLEIQRTEQGDSAMYLCASNFIGSPLHFGNGTRLTVT.

This sequence joins TRBV4-2 and TRBJ2-4, with unresolved D. The V end was cut by 0 bases, the J end by 0 bases, with 6 bases between. This CDR3 region has 15 residues. CDR1 and CDR2 from the germline V gene are LGHNA and YNFKEQ. CDR3: CASSQDVLAKNIQYF. CDR3 DNA: TGTGCCAGCAGCCAAGATGTCTTAGCCAAAAACATTCAGTACTTC.

V and J are TRBV19 and TRBJ1-2; TRBD1 is a possible D gene (6 bases). Trimming pared 6 bases from V and 4 bases from J, leaving 21 bases between. The CDR3 consists of 16 residues. CDR1 is LNHDA and CDR2 is SQIVND in the germline V gene (reference sequence). CDR3 coding DNA: TGTGCCAGTAGGAGTTTAAGGCAGGGGATCGTCTATGGCTACACCTTC. Translation gives CASRSLRQGIVYGYTF.

The genes are TRBV19 and TRBJ1-4; possible D gene TRBD1, 5 bases. CDR1 is LNHDA, CDR2 SQIVND, per germline (reference sequence). The ends were cut back, 7 bases at V and 7 bases at J, with 13 bases in the middle. This CDR3 contains 13 residues. The CDR3 here is CASNFGATEKLFF. CDR3 DNA: TGTGCCAGTAATTTTGGGGCGACTGAAAAACTGTTTTTT.

DNA of the CDR3: TGTGCCATCAGTGTATCGGGGGATAGCACAGATACGCAGTATTTT. This translates into CAISVSGDSTDTQYF. The rearrangement links TRBV10-3 to TRBJ2-3, with D perhaps TRBD2 (6 bases). From germline, CDR1 is ENHRY and CDR2 SYGVKD. This CDR3 contains 15 residues. V lost 4 bases and J 0 bases, leaving 11 bases between the germline ends.

The rearrangement links TRBV3-1 (or the pseudogene TRBV3-2) to TRBJ1-1; unclear D gene. Trimming stripped 11 bases from V and 0 bases from J, with 13 bases between. This CDR3 is 13 amino acids long. CDR1 is LGHDT and CDR2 is YNNKEL in the germline V gene (reference sequence). The CDR3 spells CASAASLNTEAFF. CDR3 in DNA: TGTGCCTCCGCGGCCAGTTTGAACACTGAAGCTTTCTTT.